This T cell receptor (beta chain) was identified during a study of blood T cell repertoires in COVID-19. Study-level background: T cells, B-cell-depleted T cells, or PBMCs provided the cDNA or gDNA that served as material.

The cohort comprised adults aged roughly 18 to 95 years residing in approximately 25 US areas. Each participant's cohort was designated according to participant-reported clinical history. Each recovered donor of Cohort 3 presented with two negative PCRs, clearance, or symptom resolution. Only in-frame clones appear in the TCRdb table, and some are missing; sequencing was by immunoSEQ multiplex PCR. The profile covers 250,000 to 300,000 clones, with around nine tenths appearing a single time and around 1.7% taken by the ten largest. The length of the CDR3 is 13 residues. Germline CDR1 is SNHLY and CDR2 is FYNNEI. The germline V and J ends were trimmed by 9 bases and 4 bases, with 14 bases remaining between them.

The sequencing sample was made of PBMCs or T cells enriched from blood (not recorded which). The sequence came from a woman aged 40 to 49 who had recovered from COVID-19. V gene TRBV2 combines with J gene TRBJ2-3; the D gene is possibly TRBD2 (6 bases). CDR3 protein: CARGGARADTQYF. DNA for the CDR3: TGTGCCAGGGGGGGAGCTAGGGCAGATACGCAGTATTTT.